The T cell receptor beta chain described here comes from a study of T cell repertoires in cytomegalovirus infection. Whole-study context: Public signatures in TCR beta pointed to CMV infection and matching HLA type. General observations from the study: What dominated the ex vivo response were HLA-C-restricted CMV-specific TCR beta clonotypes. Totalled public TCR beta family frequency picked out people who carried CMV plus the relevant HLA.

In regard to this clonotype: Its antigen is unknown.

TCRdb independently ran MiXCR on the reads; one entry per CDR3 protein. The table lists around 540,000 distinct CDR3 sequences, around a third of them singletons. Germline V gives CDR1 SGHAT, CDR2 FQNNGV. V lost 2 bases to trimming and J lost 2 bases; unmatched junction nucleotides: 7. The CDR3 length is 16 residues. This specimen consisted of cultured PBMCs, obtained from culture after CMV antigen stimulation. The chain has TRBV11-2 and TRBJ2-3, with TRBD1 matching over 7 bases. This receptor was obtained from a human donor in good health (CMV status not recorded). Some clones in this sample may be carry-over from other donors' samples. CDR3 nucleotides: TGTGCCAGCAGCTTAAGGAGACAGGGATACACAGATACGCAGTATTTT. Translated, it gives CASSLRRQGYTDTQYF.